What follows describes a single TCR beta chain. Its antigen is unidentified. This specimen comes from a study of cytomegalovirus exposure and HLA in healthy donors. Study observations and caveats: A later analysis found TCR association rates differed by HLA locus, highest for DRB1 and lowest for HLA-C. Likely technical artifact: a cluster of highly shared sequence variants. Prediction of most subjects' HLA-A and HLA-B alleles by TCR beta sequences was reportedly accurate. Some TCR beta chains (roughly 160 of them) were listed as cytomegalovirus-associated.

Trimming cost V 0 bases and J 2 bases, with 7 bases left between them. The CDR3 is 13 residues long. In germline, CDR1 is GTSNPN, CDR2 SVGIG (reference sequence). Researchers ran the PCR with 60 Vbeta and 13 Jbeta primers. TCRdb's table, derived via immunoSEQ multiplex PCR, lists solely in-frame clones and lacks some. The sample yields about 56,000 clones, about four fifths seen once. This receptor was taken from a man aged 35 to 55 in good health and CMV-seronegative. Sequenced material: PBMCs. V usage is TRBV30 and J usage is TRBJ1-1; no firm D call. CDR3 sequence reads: CAWSVTVNTEAFF. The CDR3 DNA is TGTGCCTGGAGTGTAACAGTCAACACTGAAGCTTTCTTT.